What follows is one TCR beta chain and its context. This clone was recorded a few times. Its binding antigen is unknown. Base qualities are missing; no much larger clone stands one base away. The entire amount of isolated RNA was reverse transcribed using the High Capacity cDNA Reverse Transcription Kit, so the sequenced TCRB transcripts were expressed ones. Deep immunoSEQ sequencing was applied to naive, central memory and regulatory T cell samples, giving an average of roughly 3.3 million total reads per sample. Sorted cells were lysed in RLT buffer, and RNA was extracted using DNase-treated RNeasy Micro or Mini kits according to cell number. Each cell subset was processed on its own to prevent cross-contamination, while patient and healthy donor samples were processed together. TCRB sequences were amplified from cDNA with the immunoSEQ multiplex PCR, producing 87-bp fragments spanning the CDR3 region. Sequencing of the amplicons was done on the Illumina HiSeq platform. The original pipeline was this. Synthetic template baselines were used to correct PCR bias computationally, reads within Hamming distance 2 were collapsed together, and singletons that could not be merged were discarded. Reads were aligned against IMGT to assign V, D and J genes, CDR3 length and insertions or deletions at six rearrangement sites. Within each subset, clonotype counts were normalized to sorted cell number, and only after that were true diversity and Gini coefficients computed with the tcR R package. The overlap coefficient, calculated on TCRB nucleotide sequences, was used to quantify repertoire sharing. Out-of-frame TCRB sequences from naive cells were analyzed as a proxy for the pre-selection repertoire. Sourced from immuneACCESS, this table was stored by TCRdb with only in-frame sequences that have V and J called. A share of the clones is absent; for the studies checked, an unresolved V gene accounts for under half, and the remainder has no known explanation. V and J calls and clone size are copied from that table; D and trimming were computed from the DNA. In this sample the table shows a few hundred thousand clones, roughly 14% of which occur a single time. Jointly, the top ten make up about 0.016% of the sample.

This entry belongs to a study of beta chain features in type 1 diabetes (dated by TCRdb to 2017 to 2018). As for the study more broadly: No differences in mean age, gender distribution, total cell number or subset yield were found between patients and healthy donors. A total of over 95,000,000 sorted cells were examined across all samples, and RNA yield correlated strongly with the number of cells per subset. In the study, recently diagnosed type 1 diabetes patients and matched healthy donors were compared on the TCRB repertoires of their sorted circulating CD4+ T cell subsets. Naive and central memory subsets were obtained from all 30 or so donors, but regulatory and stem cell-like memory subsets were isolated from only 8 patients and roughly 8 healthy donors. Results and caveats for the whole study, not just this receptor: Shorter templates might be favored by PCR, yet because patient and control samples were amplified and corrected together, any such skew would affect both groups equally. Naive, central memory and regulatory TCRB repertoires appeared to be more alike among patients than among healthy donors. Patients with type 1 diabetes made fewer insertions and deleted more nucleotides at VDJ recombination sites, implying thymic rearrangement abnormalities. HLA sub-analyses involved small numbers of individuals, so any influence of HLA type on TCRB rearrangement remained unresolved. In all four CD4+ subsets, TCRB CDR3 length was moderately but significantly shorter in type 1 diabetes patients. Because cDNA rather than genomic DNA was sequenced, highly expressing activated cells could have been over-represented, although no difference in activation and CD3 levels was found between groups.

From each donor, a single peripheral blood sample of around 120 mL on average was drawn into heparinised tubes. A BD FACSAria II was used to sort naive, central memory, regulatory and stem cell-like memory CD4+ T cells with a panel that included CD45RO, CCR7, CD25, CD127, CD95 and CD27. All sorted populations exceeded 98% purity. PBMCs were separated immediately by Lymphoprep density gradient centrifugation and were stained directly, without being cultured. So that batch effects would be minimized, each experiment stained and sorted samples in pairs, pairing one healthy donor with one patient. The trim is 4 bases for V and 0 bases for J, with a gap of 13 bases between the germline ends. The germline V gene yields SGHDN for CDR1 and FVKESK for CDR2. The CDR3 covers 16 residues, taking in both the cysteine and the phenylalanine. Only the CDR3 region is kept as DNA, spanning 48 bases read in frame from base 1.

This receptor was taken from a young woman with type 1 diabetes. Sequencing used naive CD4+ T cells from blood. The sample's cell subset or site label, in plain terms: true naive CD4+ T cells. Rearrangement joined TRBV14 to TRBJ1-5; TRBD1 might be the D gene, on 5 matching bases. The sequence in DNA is TGTGCCAGCAGCCCCGGCGGAGGGACTAGCAATCAGCCCCAGCATTTT. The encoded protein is CASSPGGGTSNQPQHF.